A single TCR beta chain is shown here with its context. This specimen belongs to a study of response to subunit inactivated influenza vaccine. The length of the CDR3 is 15 residues. Germline CDR1 is LGHNA and CDR2 is YNFKEQ. With V trimmed by 4 bases and J by 2 bases, 5 bases remained unmatched. TCRdb processed the RT-PCR reads anew with MiXCR; each CDR3 protein has one entry. Of 500,000 to 550,000 distinct CDR3 sequences in the sample, roughly 25% were seen once. These data also formed part of another study, on T cells expressing NK-cell markers. From that study: With UMIs, 5'RACE template switching was used to make TCR beta cDNA. Sequencing covered eight donors, seven HCMV-seropositive and one seronegative. Roughly six donors showed dominant NKG2C+ clonotypes comprising about 1.0-7.0% of their CD8+ T cells.

The TCR sequence derives from a man aged 45-65 years who received an inactivated influenza vaccine. The V and J genes are TRBV4-2 and TRBJ2-1; 7 bases match TRBD1. The input for sequencing was CD4+ T cells sorted from PBMCs, taken about 12 days after vaccination. The CDR3 sequence is CASSPGQNTYNEQFF. For the CDR3, the DNA is TGTGCCAGCAGCCCGGGACAGAACACCTACAATGAGCAGTTCTTC.